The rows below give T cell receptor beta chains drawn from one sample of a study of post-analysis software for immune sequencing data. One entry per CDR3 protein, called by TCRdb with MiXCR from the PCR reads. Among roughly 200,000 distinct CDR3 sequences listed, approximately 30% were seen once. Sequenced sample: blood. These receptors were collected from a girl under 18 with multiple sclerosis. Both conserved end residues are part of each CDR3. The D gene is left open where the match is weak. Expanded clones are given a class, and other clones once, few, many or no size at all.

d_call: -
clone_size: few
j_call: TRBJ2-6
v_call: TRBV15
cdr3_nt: TGTGCCACCAGCAGTCACAGGGTCTCTGGGGCCAACGTCCTGACTTTC
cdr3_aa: CATSSHRVSGANVLTF

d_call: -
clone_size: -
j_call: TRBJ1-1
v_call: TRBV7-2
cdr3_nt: TGTGCCAGCAGCTGGGACAAGAACACTGAAGCTTTCTTT
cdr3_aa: CASSWDKNTEAFF

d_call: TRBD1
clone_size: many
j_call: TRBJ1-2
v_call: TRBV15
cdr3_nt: TGTGCCACCAGCTTAGGACAGGGAGGTTATGGCTACACCTTC
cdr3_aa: CATSLGQGGYGYTF

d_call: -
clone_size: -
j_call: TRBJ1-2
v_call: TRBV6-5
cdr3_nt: TGTGCCAGCAGTTACTCGGGCAGTTACTATGACCACACCTTC
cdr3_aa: CASSYSGSYYDHTF

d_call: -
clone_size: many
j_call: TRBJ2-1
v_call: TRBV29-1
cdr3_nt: TGCAGCGTGGAGGGAGTCCGGTGGAATGAGCAGTTCTTC
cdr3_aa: CSVEGVRWNEQFF

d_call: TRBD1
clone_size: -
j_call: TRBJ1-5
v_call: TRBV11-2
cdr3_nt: TGTGCCAGCAGGGGACAGGGGGACCAGCCCCAGCATTTT
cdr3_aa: CASRGQGDQPQHF

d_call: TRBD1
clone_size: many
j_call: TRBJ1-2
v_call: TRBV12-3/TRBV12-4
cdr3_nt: TGTGCCAGCAGTCCCCAGTCCTGGACAGGGAACGGCTACACCTTC
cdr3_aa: CASSPQSWTGNGYTF

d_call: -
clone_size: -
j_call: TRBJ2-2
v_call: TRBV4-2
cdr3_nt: TGTGCCAGCAGCCTTAGCGGAGGGGCCCCGGAGCTGTTTTTT
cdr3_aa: CASSLSGGAPELFF

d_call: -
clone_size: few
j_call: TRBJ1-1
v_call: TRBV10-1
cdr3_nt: TGCGCCAGCAGTGAGGACAGCACCCCCAGAGGGAAAGCTTTCTTT
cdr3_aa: CASSEDSTPRGKAFF

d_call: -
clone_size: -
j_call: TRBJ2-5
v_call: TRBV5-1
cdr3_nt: TGCGCCAGCAGTCCAAACCAAGAGACCCACTACTTC
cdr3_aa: CASSPNQETHYF

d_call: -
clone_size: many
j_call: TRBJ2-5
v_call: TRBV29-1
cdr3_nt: TGCAGCGTTCCCCCCTCCCGAGAGACCCAGTACTTC
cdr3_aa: CSVPPSRETQYF

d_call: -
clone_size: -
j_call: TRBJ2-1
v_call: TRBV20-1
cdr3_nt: TGCAGTGCTAGAAAACCGGGACCGAGGGCCCATGAGCAGTTCTTC
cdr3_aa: CSARKPGPRAHEQFF

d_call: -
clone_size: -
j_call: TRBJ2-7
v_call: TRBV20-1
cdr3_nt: TGCAGTGCTCTCAAGGGGGCTAGCGGCTATTACGAGCAGTACTTC
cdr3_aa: CSALKGASGYYEQYF

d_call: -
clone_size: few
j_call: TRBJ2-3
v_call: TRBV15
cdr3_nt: TGTGCCGCCAGCAGAGATAATTCATTTGTGGATACGCAGTATTTT
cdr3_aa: CAASRDNSFVDTQYF

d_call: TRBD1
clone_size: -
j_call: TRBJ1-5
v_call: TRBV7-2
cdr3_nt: TGTGCCAGCAGTTCCGGACAGGGGATTGGCAATCAGCCCCAGCATTTT
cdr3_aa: CASSSGQGIGNQPQHF